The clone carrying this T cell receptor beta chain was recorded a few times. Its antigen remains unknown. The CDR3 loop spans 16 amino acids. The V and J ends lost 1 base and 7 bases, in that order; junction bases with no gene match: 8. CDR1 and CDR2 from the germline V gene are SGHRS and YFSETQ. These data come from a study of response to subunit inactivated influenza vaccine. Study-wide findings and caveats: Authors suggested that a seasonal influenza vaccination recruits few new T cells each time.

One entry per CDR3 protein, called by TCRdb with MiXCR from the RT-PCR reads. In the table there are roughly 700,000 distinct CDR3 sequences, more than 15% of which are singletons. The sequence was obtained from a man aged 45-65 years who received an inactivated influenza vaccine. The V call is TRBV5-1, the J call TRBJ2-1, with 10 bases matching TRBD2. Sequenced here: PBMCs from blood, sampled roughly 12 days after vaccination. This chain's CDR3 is CASSLQASGSWNEQFF. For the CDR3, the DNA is TGCGCCAGCAGCTTGCAAGCTAGCGGGAGCTGGAATGAGCAGTTCTTC. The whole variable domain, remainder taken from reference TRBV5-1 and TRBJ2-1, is KAGVTQTPRYLIKTRGQQVTLSCSPISGHRSVSWYQQTPGQGLQFLFEYFSETQRNKGNFPGRFSGRQFSNSRSEMNVSTLELGDSALYLCASSLQASGSWNEQFFGPGTRLTVL.